Below are 24 T cell receptor beta chains sequenced from a single sample in a study of shared clonotypes between healthy human individuals. Data came from immunoSEQ multiplex PCR; TCRdb stores just in-frame clones and leaves some out. The repertoire holds about 640,000 clones, roughly 70% seen once, with approximately 1.8% in the top ten. The sample consisted of memory CD4+ T cells sorted from blood. Subset given: CD45RA-negative fraction. The receptors shown here come from a young woman in good health.

CDR3 protein: CASSPGLPYYGYTF. CDR3 DNA sequence: TGTGCCAGCAGCCCAGGACTGCCCTACTATGGCTACACCTTC. The chain has TRBV7-9 and TRBJ1-2, with no clear D. The CDR3 covers 14 residues. Germline CDR1 SEHNR, CDR2 FQNEAQ (reference sequence). Trimming took off 5 bases at V and 3 bases at J, with 13 bases between the two ends.

The chain couples TRBV10-2 to TRBJ1-3; TRBD1 matches 9 bases. The germline CDR1 and CDR2 sequences are WSHSY and SAAADI. J gave up 2 bases and V 3 bases, and 2 bases lay outside the gene matches. The CDR3 sequence is 15 residues long. The CDR3 DNA is TGCGCCAGCAGTGACAGACAGGGGGCTGGAAACACCATATATTTT. Residues: CASSDRQGAGNTIYF.

The sample holds a few counts of this clone. V usage is TRBV2 and J usage is TRBJ1-1, with 8 nucleotides matching TRBD1. This CDR3 is built from 14 residues. V dropped 10 bases and J dropped 5; count of bases not matched to a gene: 12. CDR1 SNHLY and CDR2 FYNNEI come from the germline V gene. The CDR3: CANMGPDRVTEAFF. The CDR3 nucleotides are TGTGCCAACATGGGACCGGACAGGGTTACTGAAGCTTTCTTT.

The chain couples TRBV2 to TRBJ1-6; no clear D gene. The germline V gene has CDR1 SNHLY and CDR2 FYNNEI. The CDR3 totals 15 residues. V was trimmed by 2 bases and J by 6 bases, leaving 11 bases between them. This CDR3 is CASSEREMGNSPLHF. The CDR3 nucleotides read TGTGCCAGCAGTGAAAGGGAGATGGGTAATTCACCCCTCCACTTT.

V usage is TRBV14 and J usage is TRBJ2-7; D unresolved. V was clipped by 4 bases and J by 3 bases, with 13 bases between them. The CDR3 loop spans 14 amino acids. Germline V gene lookup returns CDR1 SGHDN and CDR2 FVKESK. CDR3 protein: CASSLISDGYEQYF. The CDR3 bases are TGTGCCAGCAGCCTCATCTCTGACGGCTACGAGCAGTACTTC.

This chain links TRBV18 with TRBJ2-1, with TRBD1 matching over 8 bases. V shed 0 bases, J shed 7 bases, and the junction held 8 bases outside the gene matches. The CDR3 consists of 16 residues. Germline V gene sequence: CDR1 KGHSH, CDR2 LQKENI. CDR3 coding DNA: TGTGCCAGCTCACCACCGGTGGACAGGGCTAGAAATGAGCAGTTCTTC. It codes for CASSPPVDRARNEQFF.

This rearrangement joins TRBV28 to TRBJ2-1; the match to TRBD1 covers 11 bases. J lost 9 bases, V lost 6 bases, and 13 bases had no gene match. Germline lookup yields CDR1 MDHEN and CDR2 SYDVKM. The CDR3 is made up of 16 amino acids. CDR3: CASSSTGTGGLGEQFF. In DNA, the CDR3 is TGTGCCAGCAGCTCGACCGGGACAGGGGGATTGGGTGAGCAGTTCTTC.

This clone showed up just a few times. The V and J genes are TRBV27 and TRBJ1-2; 9 nucleotides match TRBD1. The germline gives CDR1 MNHEY, CDR2 SMNVEV (reference sequence). V lost 4 bases to trimming and J lost 7 bases; unmatched junction nucleotides: 7. This CDR3 contains 14 residues. The DNA of the CDR3 is TGTGCCAGCAGTTATACCGGGACAGGGTTTGGCTACACCTTC. It codes for CASSYTGTGFGYTF.

This clone appeared a few times. The V gene is TRBV27, the J gene TRBJ1-2, with a tentative D call TRBD1 (6 bases). This CDR3 is 14 amino acids long. V was pared by 6 bases and J by 1 base, with 12 bases between. Germline V gene data show CDR1 as MNHEY and CDR2 as SMNVEV (reference sequence). The CDR3 region is CASSTGGSNYGYTF. DNA for the CDR3: TGTGCCAGCAGCACGGGGGGCAGTAACTATGGCTACACCTTC.

J is TRBJ2-5 and V is TRBV11-2; no clear D. Trimming cost V 4 bases and J 5 bases, with 8 bases left between them. The CDR3 spans 12 residues. Germline V gene sequence: CDR1 SGHAT, CDR2 FQNNGV. The DNA of the CDR3 is TGTGCCAGCAGCTCATTTCTTGAGACCCAGTACTTC. Translated, it gives CASSSFLETQYF.

In this sample, this clone turned up a few times. Here the CDR3 reads CSGGQETQYF. CDR3 nucleotides: TGCAGCGGAGGCCAAGAGACCCAGTACTTC. The chain joins TRBV20-1 to TRBJ2-5, with a tentative D call TRBD2 (5 bases). Germline loops: CDR1 DFQATT, CDR2 SNEGSKA (reference sequence). There are 10 residues in the CDR3.

This clone has only a few counts. The chain joins TRBV6-1 to TRBJ2-1; TRBD2 matches at 7 bases. In germline, CDR1 is MNHNS, CDR2 SASEGT. Trimming removed 4 bases from V and 7 bases from J; junction bases left unmatched: 10. The CDR3 covers 15 residues. The CDR3 DNA reads TGTGCCAGCAGTGTCGGCGGGAGAACCGGGAATGAGCAGTTCTTC. Its translation: CASSVGGRTGNEQFF.

This clone appeared once. With a far larger clone one base away, a read error is the likely cause. This rearrangement joins TRBV2 to TRBJ1-2; 7 nucleotides line up with TRBD1. V shed 6 bases and J 2 bases; nucleotides not matched to a gene: 3. The germline CDR1 and CDR2 sequences are SNHLY and FYNNEI. This CDR3 has 13 amino acids. CDR3 protein: CASSRDRNYGYTF. The CDR3 DNA follows: TGTGCCAGCAGCCGGGACAGAAACTATGGCTACACCTTC.

The chain combines TRBV18 with TRBJ1-2; D unclear. Germline V CDR1 and CDR2: KGHSH, LQKENI. The V gene lost 3 bases and the J gene lost 7 bases, with 24 bases spanning the gap. CDR3 length: 17 amino acids. CDR3 in amino acids: CASSPLAGEKRGFGYTF. The CDR3 DNA reads TGTGCCAGCTCACCGCTCGCGGGCGAAAAGCGGGGTTTTGGCTACACCTTC.

The chain combines TRBV27 with TRBJ2-1, with D perhaps TRBD2 (5 bases). Germline V CDR1 and CDR2: MNHEY, SMNVEV (reference sequence). Trimming removed 4 bases at V and 0 bases at J, with 19 bases between. This CDR3 spans 18 amino acids. Here the CDR3 DNA reads TGTGCCAGCAGTTCGTCCTCTCCCAGCGGAAGCTCCTACAATGAGCAGTTCTTC. Residues: CASSSSSPSGSSYNEQFF.

The rearrangement links TRBV28 to TRBJ1-1; the D gene is possibly TRBD1 (6 bases). This CDR3 spans 14 amino acids. The V gene lost 6 bases and the J gene lost 10 bases, with 21 bases spanning the gap. In germline, CDR1 is MDHEN, CDR2 SYDVKM. CDR3 amino acids: CASSPPGQPRGAFF. CDR3 DNA sequence: TGTGCCAGCAGCCCCCCGGGACAACCTAGAGGAGCTTTCTTT.

V and J are TRBV27 and TRBJ1-5; D is uncertain. The CDR3 has 14 amino acids. V lost 4 bases and J 4 bases, leaving 11 bases between the germline ends. Germline V gene data show CDR1 as MNHEY and CDR2 as SMNVEV (reference sequence). The CDR3 loop reads CASSSTAGNQPQHF. CDR3 coding DNA: TGTGCCAGCAGTTCAACAGCAGGTAATCAGCCCCAGCATTTT.

The chain has TRBV9 and TRBJ2-5; D is unresolved. This CDR3 contains 14 residues. Germline V gene sequence: CDR1 SGDLS, CDR2 YYNGEE. The V and J ends lost 0 bases and 6 bases respectively, with 12 bases between them. CDR3 in DNA: TGTGCCAGCAGCGTAGGGGTAGGAGTGCAGACCCAGTACTTC. Residues: CASSVGVGVQTQYF.

V and J are TRBV5-6 and TRBJ2-3; D uncertain. This CDR3 contains 12 residues. V was trimmed by 2 bases and J by 8 bases, leaving 9 bases between them. Germline CDR1 reads SGHDT; CDR2 reads YYEEEE. This CDR3 is CASSFHGVTQYF. The CDR3 DNA sequence: TGTGCCAGCAGCTTTCACGGCGTTACGCAGTATTTT.

The chain links TRBV27 to TRBJ2-5; D unresolved. This CDR3 region has 11 residues. The germline V gene has CDR1 MNHEY and CDR2 SMNVEV (reference sequence). V lost 7 bases, J lost 5 bases, and 8 bases lay in between. This CDR3 reads CASKGYETQYF. As DNA, the CDR3 is TGTGCCAGCAAAGGATACGAGACCCAGTACTTC.

V usage is TRBV5-1 and J usage is TRBJ1-2; no reliable D call. Trimming removed 2 bases from V and 1 base from J, with 15 bases in between. Looked up from germline, CDR1 is SGHRS and CDR2 is YFSETQ. The CDR3 is 16 residues long. The CDR3 loop is CASSFGTGGLNYGYTF. In nucleotides, the CDR3 is TGCGCCAGCAGCTTCGGAACGGGAGGGCTTAACTATGGCTACACCTTC.

The genes are TRBV9 and TRBJ2-1; no clear D. This CDR3 is 17 amino acids long. The V end lost 2 bases, the J end lost 1 base, and 16 bases lay between the germline ends. The germline V gene has CDR1 SGDLS and CDR2 YYNGEE. This CDR3 is CASSVSGLSWSYNEQFF. As DNA, the CDR3 is TGTGCCAGCAGCGTTTCCGGCCTTTCCTGGTCCTACAATGAGCAGTTCTTC.

The gene calls are TRBV20-1 and TRBJ2-7; D possibly corresponds to TRBD2 (6 bases). The V gene's germline CDR1 is DFQATT and CDR2 SNEGSKA (reference sequence). Trimming took 3 bases from V and 8 from J, leaving 11 bases between them. The CDR3 sequence is 11 residues long. This CDR3 is CSASASEKQYF. CDR3 nucleotide sequence: TGCAGTGCTAGTGCTAGCGAAAAGCAGTACTTC.

The chain carries TRBV27 and TRBJ2-1; 9 bases fit TRBD2. V gave up 1 base and J gave up 10 bases; unmatched junction bases: 8. Germline CDR1 reads MNHEY; CDR2 reads SMNVEV (reference sequence). CDR3 length equals 15 residues. CDR3 region: CASSLLAGVKGEQFF. CDR3 bases: TGTGCCAGCAGTTTATTAGCGGGAGTTAAGGGGGAGCAGTTCTTC.